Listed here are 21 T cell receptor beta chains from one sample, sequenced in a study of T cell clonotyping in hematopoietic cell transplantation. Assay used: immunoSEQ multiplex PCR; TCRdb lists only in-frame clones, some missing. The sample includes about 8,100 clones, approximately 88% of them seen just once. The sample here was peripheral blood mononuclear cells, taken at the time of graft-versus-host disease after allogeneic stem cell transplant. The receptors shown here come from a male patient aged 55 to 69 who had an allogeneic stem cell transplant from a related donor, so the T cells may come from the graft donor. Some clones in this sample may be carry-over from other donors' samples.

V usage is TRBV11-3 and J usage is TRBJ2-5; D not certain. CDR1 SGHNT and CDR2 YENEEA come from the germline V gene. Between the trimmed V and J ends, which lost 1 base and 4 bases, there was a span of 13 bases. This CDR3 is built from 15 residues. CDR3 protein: CASSLGASTLETQYF. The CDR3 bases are TGTGCCAGCAGCTTAGGGGCTAGTACATTAGAGACCCAGTACTTC.

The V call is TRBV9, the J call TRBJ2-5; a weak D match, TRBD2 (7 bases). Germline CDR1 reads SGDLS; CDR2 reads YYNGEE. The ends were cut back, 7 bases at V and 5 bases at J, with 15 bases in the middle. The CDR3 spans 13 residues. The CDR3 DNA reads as TGTGCCAGCTCTACAGGGAGGGACGAGACCCAGTACTTC. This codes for CASSTGRDETQYF.

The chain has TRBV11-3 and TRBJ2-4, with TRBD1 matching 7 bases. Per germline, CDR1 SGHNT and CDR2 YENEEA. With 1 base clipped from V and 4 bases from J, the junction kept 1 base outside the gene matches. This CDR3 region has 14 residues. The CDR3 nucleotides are TGTGCCAGCAGCTTAGTGGGACAGAAAAACATTCAGTACTTC. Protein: CASSLVGQKNIQYF.

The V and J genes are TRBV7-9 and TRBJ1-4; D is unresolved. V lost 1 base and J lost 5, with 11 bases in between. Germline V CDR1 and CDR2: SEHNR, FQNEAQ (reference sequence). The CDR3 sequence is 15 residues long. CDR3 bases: TGTGCCAGCAGCTTAGTGAGCGGGGAAAATGAAAAACTGTTTTTT. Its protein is CASSLVSGENEKLFF.

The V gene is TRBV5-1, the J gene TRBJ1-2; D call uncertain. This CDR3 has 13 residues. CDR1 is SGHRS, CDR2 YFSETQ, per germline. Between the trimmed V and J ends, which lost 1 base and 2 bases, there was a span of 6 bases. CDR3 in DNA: TGCGCCAGCAGCTTGACAGCAAACTATGGCTACACCTTC. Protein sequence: CASSLTANYGYTF.

CDR3 residues: CASSLTTGGVGAFF. The DNA for the CDR3 is TGTGCCAGCAGCTTAACGACAGGGGGAGTGGGGGCTTTCTTT. The rearrangement uses TRBV7-8 and TRBJ1-1; TRBD1 matches at 9 bases. The germline V gene encodes CDR1 SGHVS and CDR2 FQNEAQ. V shed 2 bases, J shed 11 bases, and the junction held 9 bases outside the gene matches. The CDR3 sequence is 14 residues long.

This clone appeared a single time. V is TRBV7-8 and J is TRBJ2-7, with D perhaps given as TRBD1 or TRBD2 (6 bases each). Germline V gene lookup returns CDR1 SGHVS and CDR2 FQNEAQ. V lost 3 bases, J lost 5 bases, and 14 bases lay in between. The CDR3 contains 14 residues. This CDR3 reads CASSFGGRGNEQYF. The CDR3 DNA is TGTGCCAGCAGCTTTGGGGGCCGGGGGAACGAGCAGTACTTC.

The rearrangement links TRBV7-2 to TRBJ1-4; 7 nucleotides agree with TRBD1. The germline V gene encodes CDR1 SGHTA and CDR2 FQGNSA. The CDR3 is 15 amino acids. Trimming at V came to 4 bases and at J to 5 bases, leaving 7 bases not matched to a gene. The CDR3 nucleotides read TGTGCCAGCAGCTCGAAGGGACAGCAGAATGAAAAACTGTTTTTT. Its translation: CASSSKGQQNEKLFF.

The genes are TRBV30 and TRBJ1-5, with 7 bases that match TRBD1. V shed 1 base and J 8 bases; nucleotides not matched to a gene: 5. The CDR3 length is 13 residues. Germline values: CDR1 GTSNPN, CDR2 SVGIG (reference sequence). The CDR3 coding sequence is TGTGCCTGGAGTGCCGGGACAGTTGAGCCCCAGCATTTT. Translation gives CAWSAGTVEPQHF.

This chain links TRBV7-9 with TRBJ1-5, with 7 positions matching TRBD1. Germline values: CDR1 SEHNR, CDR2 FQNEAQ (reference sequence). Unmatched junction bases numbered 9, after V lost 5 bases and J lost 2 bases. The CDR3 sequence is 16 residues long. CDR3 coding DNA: TGTGCCAGCAGCCCCCCAGGGGGAAGGGGCAATCAGCCCCAGCATTTT. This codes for CASSPPGGRGNQPQHF.

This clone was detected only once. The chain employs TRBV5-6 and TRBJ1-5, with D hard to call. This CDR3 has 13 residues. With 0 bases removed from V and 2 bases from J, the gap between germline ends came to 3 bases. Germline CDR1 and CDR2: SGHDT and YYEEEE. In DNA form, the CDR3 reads TGTGCCAGCAGCTTGGCCGGCAATCAGCCCCAGCATTTT. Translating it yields CASSLAGNQPQHF.

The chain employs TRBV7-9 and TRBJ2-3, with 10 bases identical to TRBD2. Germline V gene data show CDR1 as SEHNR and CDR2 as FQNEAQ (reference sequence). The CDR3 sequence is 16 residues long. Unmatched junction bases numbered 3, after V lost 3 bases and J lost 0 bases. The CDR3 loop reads CASSFLAGASTDTQYF. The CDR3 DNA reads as TGTGCCAGCAGCTTCCTAGCGGGGGCCAGCACAGATACGCAGTATTTT.

The chain's CDR3 is CASSREGGGVYQETQYF. The CDR3 nucleotides read TGTGCCAGCAGCCGCGAAGGGGGGGGAGTGTACCAAGAGACCCAGTACTTC. The V gene is TRBV14, the J gene TRBJ2-5; D might be TRBD2 (7 bases). The CDR3 consists of 17 residues. The V end was cut by 4 bases, the J end by 0 bases, with 18 bases between. CDR1 and CDR2 from the germline V gene are SGHDN and FVKESK.

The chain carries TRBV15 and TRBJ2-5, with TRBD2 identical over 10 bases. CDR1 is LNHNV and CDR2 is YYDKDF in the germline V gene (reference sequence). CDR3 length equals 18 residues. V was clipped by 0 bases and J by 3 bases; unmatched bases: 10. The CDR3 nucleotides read TGTGCCACCAGCAGAGATAGGAGCGGGGGGGATATTAAAGAGACCCAGTACTTC. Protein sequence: CATSRDRSGGDIKETQYF.

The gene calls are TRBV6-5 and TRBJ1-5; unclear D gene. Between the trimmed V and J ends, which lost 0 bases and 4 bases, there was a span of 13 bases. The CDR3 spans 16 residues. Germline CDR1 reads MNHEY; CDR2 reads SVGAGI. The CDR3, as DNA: TGTGCCAGCAGTTACTCTTGGGCTGCGGGGAATCAGCCCCAGCATTTT. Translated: CASSYSWAAGNQPQHF.

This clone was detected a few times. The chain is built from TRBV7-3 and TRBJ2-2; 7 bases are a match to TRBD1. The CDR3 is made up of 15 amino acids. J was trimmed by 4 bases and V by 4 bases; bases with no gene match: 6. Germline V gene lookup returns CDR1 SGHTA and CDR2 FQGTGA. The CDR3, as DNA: TGTGCCAGCAGCTCGGGACAGTTTTTCACCGGGGAGCTGTTTTTT. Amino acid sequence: CASSSGQFFTGELFF.

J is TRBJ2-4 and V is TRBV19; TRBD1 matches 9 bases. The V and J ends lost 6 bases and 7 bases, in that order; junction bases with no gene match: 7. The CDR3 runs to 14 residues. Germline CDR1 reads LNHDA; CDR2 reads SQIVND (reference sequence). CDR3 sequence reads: CASRYTGGENIQYF. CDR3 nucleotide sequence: TGTGCCAGTAGATACACAGGGGGCGAGAACATTCAGTACTTC.

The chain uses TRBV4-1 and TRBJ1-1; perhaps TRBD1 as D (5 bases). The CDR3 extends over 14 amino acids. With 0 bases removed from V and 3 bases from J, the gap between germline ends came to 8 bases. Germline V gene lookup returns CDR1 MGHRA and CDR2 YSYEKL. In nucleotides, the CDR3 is TGCGCCAGCAGCCAAGATCGGGGGTACACTGAAGCTTTCTTT. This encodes CASSQDRGYTEAFF.

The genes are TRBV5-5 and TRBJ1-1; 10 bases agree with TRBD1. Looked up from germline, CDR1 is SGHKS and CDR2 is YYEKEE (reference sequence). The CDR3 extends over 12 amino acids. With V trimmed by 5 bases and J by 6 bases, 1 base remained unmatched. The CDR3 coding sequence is TGTGCCAGCAGTGGACAGGGGGCTGAAGCTTTCTTT. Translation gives CASSGQGAEAFF.

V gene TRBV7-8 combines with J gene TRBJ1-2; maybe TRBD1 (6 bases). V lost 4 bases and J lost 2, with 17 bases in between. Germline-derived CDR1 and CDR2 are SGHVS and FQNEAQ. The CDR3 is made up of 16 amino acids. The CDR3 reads CASSSYRDSPNYGYTF. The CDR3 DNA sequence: TGTGCCAGCAGCTCGTACAGGGATTCGCCGAACTATGGCTACACCTTC.

CDR3 loop: CAISVGSGILTDTQYF. The CDR3 DNA sequence: TGTGCCATCAGTGTCGGGTCGGGGATTCTGACAGATACGCAGTATTTT. V gene TRBV10-3 combines with J gene TRBJ2-3; perhaps TRBD2 as D (5 bases). This CDR3 region has 16 residues. Germline assignment: CDR1 ENHRY and CDR2 SYGVKD. V lost 4 bases and J lost 3, with 17 bases in between.